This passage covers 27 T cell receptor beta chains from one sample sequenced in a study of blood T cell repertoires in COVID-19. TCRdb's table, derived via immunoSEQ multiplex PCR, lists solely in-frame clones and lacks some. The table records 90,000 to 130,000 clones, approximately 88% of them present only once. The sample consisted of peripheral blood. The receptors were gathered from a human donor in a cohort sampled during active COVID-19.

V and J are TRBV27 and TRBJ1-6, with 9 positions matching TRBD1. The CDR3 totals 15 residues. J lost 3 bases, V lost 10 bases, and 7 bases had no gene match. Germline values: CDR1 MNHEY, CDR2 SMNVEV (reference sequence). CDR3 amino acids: CATLDRGLYNSPLHF. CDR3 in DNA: TGTGCCACCTTGGACAGGGGACTCTATAATTCACCCCTCCACTTT.

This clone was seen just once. In DNA form, the CDR3 reads TGTGCCAGCAGCCCTGCGCGGGGATTCGAGACTAGCGGGAGCGGCGAGCAGTTCTTC. It encodes CASSPARGFETSGSGEQFF. The chain recombines TRBV7-9 with TRBJ2-1, with TRBD2 matching over 12 bases. Germline CDR1 SEHNR, CDR2 FQNEAQ (reference sequence). With 5 bases clipped from V and 10 bases from J, the junction kept 21 bases outside the gene matches. The length of the CDR3 is 19 residues.

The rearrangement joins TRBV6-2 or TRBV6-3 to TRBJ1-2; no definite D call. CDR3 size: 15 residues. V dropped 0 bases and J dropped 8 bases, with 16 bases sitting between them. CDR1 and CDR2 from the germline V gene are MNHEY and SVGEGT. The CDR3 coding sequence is TGTGCCAGCAGTTACTCGACGCGGAGCGGCGAGGGCTACACCTTC. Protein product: CASSYSTRSGEGYTF.

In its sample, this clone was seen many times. The chain's CDR3 is CASSQEGTGTQPQHF. DNA for the CDR3: TGTGCCAGCAGCCAAGAAGGGACAGGGACTCAGCCCCAGCATTTT. J is TRBJ1-5 and V is TRBV4-2; 9 nucleotides agree with TRBD1. Germline V lookup: CDR1 LGHNA, CDR2 YNFKEQ. The V gene end was trimmed by 0 bases and the J gene end by 6 bases; junction bases not matched to a gene: 3. The CDR3 spans 15 residues.

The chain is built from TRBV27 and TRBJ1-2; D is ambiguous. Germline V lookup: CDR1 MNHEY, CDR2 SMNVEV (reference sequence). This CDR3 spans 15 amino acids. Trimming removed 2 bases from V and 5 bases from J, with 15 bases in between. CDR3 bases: TGTGCCAGCAGTTTAAGTTCCAACTCCGCTTATGGCTACACCTTC. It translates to CASSLSSNSAYGYTF.

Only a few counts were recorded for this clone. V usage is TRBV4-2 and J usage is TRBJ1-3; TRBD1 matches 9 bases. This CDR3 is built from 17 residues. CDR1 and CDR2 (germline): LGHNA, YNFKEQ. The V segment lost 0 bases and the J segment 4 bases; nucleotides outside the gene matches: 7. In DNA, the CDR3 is TGTGCCAGCAGCCAAGAATGGGGAGGGACAGGGGGAAACACCATATATTTT. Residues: CASSQEWGGTGGNTIYF.

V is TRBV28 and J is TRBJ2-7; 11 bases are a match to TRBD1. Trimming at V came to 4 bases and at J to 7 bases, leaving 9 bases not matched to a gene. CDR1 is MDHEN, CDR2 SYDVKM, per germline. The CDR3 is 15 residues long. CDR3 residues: CASSSSGQGAREQYF. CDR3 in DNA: TGTGCCAGCAGTTCCTCCGGACAGGGGGCTCGGGAGCAGTACTTC.

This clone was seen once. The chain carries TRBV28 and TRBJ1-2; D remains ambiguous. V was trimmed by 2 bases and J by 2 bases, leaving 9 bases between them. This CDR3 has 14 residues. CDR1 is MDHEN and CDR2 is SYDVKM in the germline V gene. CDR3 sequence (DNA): TGTGCCAGCAGTTTAGGCAGATCAAACTATGGCTACACCTTC. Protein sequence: CASSLGRSNYGYTF.

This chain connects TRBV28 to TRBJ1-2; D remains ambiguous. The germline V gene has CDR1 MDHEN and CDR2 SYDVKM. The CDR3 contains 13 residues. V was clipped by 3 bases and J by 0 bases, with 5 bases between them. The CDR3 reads CASSFRANYGYTF. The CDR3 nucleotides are TGTGCCAGCAGTTTTCGGGCTAACTATGGCTACACCTTC.

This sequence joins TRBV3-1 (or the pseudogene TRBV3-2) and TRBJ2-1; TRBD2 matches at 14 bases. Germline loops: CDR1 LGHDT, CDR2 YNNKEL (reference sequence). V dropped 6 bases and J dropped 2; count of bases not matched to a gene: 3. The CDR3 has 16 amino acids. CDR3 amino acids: CASSTTSGGAYNEQFF. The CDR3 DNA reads TGTGCCAGCAGTACGACTAGCGGGGGGGCCTACAATGAGCAGTTCTTC.

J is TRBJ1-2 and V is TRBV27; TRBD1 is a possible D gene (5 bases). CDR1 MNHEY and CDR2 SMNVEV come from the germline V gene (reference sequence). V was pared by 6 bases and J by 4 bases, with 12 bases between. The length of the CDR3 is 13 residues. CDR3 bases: TGTGCCAGCAGCCTAGGGGCCGGCTATGGCTACACCTTC. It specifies CASSLGAGYGYTF.

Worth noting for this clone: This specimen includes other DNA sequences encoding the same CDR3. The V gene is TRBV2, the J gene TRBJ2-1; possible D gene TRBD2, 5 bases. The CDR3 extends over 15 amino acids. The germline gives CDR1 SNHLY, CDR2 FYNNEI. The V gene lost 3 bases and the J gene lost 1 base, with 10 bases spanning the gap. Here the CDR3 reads CASSERESSYNEQFF. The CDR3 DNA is TGTGCCAGCAGTGAGAGGGAGTCTTCCTACAATGAGCAGTTCTTC.

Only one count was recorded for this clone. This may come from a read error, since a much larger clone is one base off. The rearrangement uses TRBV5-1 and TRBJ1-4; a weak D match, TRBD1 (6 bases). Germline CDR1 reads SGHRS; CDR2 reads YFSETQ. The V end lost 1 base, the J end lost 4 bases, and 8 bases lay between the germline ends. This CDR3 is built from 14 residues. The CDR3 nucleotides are TGCGCCAGCAGCTTGACAGGGAATAATGAAAAACTGTTTTTT. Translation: CASSLTGNNEKLFF. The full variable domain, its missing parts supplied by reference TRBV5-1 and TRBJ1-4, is KAGVTQTPRYLIKTRGQQVTLSCSPISGHRSVSWYQQTPGQGLQFLFEYFSETQRNKGNFPGRFSGRQFSNSRSEMNVSTLELGDSALYLCASSLTGNNEKLFFGSGTQLSVL.

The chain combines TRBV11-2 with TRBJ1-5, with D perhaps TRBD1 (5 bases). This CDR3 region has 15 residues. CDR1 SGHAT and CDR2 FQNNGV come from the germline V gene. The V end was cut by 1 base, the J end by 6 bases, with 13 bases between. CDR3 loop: CASSLGGLSGQPQHF. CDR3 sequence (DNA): TGTGCCAGCAGCTTAGGGGGACTCAGCGGTCAGCCCCAGCATTTT.

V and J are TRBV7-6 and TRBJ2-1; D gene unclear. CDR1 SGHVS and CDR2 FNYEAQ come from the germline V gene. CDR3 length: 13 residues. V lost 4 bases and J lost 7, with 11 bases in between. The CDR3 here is CASSYPPRNEQFF. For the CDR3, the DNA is TGTGCCAGCAGCTACCCCCCCCGGAATGAGCAGTTCTTC.

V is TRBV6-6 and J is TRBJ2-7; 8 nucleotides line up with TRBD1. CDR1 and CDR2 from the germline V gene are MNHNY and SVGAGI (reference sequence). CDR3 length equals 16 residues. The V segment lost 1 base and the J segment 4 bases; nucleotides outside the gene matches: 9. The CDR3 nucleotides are TGTGCCAGCAGTTACTTGAACAGGGGGGTGGGATACGAGCAGTACTTC. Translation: CASSYLNRGVGYEQYF.

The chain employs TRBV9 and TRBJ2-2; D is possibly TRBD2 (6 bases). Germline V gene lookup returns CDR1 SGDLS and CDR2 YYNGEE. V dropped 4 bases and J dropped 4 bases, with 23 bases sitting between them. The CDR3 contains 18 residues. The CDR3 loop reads CASSQPPDGLTPTGELFF. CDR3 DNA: TGTGCCAGCAGCCAACCTCCCGACGGACTAACACCCACCGGGGAGCTGTTTTTT.

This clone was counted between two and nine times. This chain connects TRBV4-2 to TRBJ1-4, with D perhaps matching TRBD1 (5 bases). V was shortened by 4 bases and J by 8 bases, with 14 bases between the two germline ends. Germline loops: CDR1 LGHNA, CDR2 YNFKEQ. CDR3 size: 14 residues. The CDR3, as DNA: TGTGCCAGCAGCCCCCCGGGGGTTCGCGAAAAACTGTTTTTT. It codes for CASSPPGVREKLFF.

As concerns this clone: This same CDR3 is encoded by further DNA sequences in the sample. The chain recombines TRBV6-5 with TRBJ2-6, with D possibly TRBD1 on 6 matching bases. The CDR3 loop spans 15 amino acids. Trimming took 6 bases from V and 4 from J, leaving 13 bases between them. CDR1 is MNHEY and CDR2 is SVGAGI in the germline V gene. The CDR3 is CASRPQGSGANVLTF. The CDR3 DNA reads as TGTGCCAGCAGACCCCAGGGGTCGGGGGCCAACGTCCTGACTTTC.

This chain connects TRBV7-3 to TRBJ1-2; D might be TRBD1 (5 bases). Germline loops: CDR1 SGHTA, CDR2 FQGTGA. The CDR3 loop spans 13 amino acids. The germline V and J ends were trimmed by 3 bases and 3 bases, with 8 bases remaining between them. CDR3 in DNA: TGTGCCAGCAGCTTCACAGGAGACTATGGCTACACCTTC. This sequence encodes CASSFTGDYGYTF.

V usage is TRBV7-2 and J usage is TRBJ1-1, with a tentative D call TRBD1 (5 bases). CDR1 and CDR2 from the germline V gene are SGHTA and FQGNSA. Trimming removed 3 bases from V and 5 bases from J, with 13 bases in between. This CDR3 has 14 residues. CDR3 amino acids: CASSLGSGWTEAFF. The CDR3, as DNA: TGTGCCAGCAGCTTGGGGTCAGGGTGGACTGAAGCTTTCTTT.

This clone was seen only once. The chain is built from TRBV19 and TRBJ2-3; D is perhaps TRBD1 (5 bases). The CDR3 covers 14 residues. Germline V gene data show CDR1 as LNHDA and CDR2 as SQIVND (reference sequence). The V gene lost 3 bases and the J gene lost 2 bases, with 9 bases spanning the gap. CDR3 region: CASSIRADTDTQYF. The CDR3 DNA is TGTGCCAGTAGTATCAGGGCAGACACAGATACGCAGTATTTT.

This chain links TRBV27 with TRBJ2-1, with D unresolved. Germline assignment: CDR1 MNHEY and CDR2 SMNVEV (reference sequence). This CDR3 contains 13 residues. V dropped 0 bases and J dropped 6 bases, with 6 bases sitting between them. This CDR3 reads CASSLSASNEQFF. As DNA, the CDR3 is TGTGCCAGCAGTTTATCGGCTAGCAATGAGCAGTTCTTC.

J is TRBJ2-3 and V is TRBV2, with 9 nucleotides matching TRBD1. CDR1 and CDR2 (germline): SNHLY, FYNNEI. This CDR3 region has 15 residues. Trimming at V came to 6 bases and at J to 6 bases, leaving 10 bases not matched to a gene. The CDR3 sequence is CASSIGTGSGDTQYF. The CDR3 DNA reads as TGTGCCAGCAGCATCGGGACAGGGTCAGGGGATACGCAGTATTTT.

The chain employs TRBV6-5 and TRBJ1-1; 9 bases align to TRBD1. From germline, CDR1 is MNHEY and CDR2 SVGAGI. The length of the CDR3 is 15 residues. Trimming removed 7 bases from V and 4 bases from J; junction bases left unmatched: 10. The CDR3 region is CASTRGGQGGTEAFF. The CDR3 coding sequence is TGTGCCAGCACCCGGGGGGGACAGGGTGGCACTGAAGCTTTCTTT.

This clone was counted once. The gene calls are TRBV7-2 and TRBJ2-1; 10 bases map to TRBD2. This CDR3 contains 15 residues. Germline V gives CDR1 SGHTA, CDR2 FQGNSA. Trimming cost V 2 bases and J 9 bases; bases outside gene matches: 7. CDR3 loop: CASSLTSGVWIEQFF. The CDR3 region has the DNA TGTGCCAGCAGCTTAACTAGCGGGGTCTGGATTGAGCAGTTCTTC.

CDR3 region: CASSEVGGGNQPQHF. DNA of the CDR3: TGTGCCAGCAGTGAAGTGGGCGGGGGGAATCAGCCCCAGCATTTT. The chain is built from TRBV6-1 and TRBJ1-5; TRBD1 is a possible D gene (5 bases). Germline CDR1 MNHNS, CDR2 SASEGT. The V and J ends lost 1 base and 4 bases respectively, with 11 bases between them. This CDR3 has 15 residues.